This T cell receptor beta chain was sequenced in a study of monozygotic twins with inflammatory bowel disease. The study, taken as a whole, reports: The study supported no single strong signal or clonotype linked to IBD. Lower TCRbeta diversity (inverse Simpson) was seen in IBD patients than in healthy co-twins. Fewer shared clonotypes with others were found in IBD patients than in healthy twins, especially with disease activity.

About this clonotype itself: What it recognizes is unknown.

Germline CDR1 and CDR2: KGHDR and SFDVKD. This CDR3 is 14 amino acids long. TCRdb re-analyzed the 5' RACE reads; it lists each CDR3 protein once, without DNA. The table for this sample gives 400,000 or so distinct CDR3 sequences. The receptor's source is a human donor with ulcerative colitis or Crohn's disease, or a healthy co-twin of an affected twin (not recorded which). The chain has TRBV24-1 and TRBJ2-2; the D call from TCRdb, TRBD1, cannot be confirmed without DNA. The sequenced sample consisted of blood. CDR3 in amino acids: CATRGQGGSGELFF.